This TCR beta chain was found in a study of T cell changes during pregnancy in multiple sclerosis. Trimming at V came to 0 bases and at J to 7 bases, leaving 8 bases not matched to a gene. The germline gives CDR1 MNHEY, CDR2 SMNVEV (reference sequence). The CDR3 has 15 amino acids. TCRdb's copy holds only in-frame clones and misses some; the assay was immunoSEQ multiplex PCR. The repertoire holds roughly 30,000 clones, with about 91% as singletons. This specimen was CD8+ T cells from peripheral blood mononuclear cells, taken in the second trimester of pregnancy. The receptor comes from a female donor with multiple sclerosis, enrolled in a pregnancy study. The chain couples TRBV27 to TRBJ2-7; TRBD2 aligns across 8 bases. DNA for the CDR3: TGTGCCAGCAGTTTATCGTCCGGGACTAGGTGGGAGCAGTACTTC. This gives the protein CASSLSSGTRWEQYF.